This T cell receptor beta chain was identified in a study of blood T cell repertoires in COVID-19. About the research overall: Material from acute and convalescent COVID-19 was sourced from the United States, Italy and Spain. From T cells, B-cell-depleted T cells, or PBMCs came the material, which was cDNA or gDNA.

V lost 4 bases and J lost 3, with 14 bases in between. The CDR3 covers 14 residues. In germline, CDR1 is SGHRS, CDR2 YFSETQ. Original processing notes: Nucleated cell number was recorded as an estimate derived from reference gene primer amplification. Sequencing used immunoSEQ multiplex PCR; TCRdb keeps in-frame clones, though not all of them. Clonal size and the V and J genes are those of that table, whereas D and trimming came from the DNA. The sample consists of 37,000 or so clones, approximately 91% of them appearing once. The J gene is TRBJ2-7, the V gene TRBV5-1; maybe TRBD1 (5 bases). Specimen: peripheral blood. This receptor was taken from a man aged 60-69 years with active COVID-19. The CDR3 reads CASSNGQGYYEQYF. The CDR3 DNA reads as TGCGCCAGCAGCAACGGACAAGGATACTACGAGCAGTACTTC. Based on the CDR3 plus reference TRBV5-1 and TRBJ2-7, the full variable domain is KAGVTQTPRYLIKTRGQQVTLSCSPISGHRSVSWYQQTPGQGLQFLFEYFSETQRNKGNFPGRFSGRQFSNSRSEMNVSTLELGDSALYLCASSNGQGYYEQYFGPGTRLTVT.